This T cell receptor (beta chain) is from a study of blood T cell repertoires in COVID-19. From germline, CDR1 is MDHEN and CDR2 SYDVKM. The V end lost 2 bases, the J end lost 7 bases, and 10 bases lay between the germline ends. The CDR3 totals 13 residues. This table comes from immunoSEQ multiplex PCR, and its TCRdb copy is limited to in-frame clones, with some not included. The table lists some 290,000 clones, around nine tenths of them singletons. The sample was peripheral blood. This clonotype originated in a woman aged 25 to 45 with COVID-19, enrolled during active disease. The chain uses TRBV28 and TRBJ2-3; no reliable D call. The CDR3 nucleotides read TGTGCCAGCAGTTTACCCCGGGTTTATACGCAGTATTTT. Its protein product is CASSLPRVYTQYF.